Following are 11 T cell receptor beta chains from one sample sequenced in a study of OX40 agonist ivuxolimab in advanced cancers. TCRdb's copy holds only in-frame clones and misses some; the assay was immunoSEQ multiplex PCR. The sample has about 45,000 clones; about 89% are singletons. The source was CD4+ or CD8+ T cells sorted from blood, collected in a trial of the OX40 agonist ivuxolimab. These receptor sequences come from an adult with an advanced solid tumor such as melanoma, head and neck, liver or kidney cancer.

This chain links TRBV7-6 with TRBJ2-3; no reliable D call. Germline CDR1 is SGHVS and CDR2 is FNYEAQ. Trimming left V 1 base short and J 2 bases short, with 10 bases between. The CDR3 spans 15 residues. CDR3 nucleotide sequence: TGTGCCAGCAGCTTAGGCGTGGGGTCCACAGATACGCAGTATTTT. Amino acid sequence: CASSLGVGSTDTQYF.

The chain is built from TRBV10-3 and TRBJ2-7; perhaps TRBD1 as D (5 bases). V lost 3 bases to trimming and J lost 7 bases, with 16 bases between them. Germline V CDR1 and CDR2: ENHRY, SYGVKD. This CDR3 comprises 14 residues. CDR3 nucleotide sequence: TGTGCCATCAGTGACAGGGTAGTAAGTGCGGAGCAGTACTTC. Encoded protein: CAISDRVVSAEQYF.

The rearrangement uses TRBV7-8 and TRBJ1-1; D is undetermined. Trimming removed 1 base from V and 0 bases from J, with 6 bases in between. The CDR3 has 14 residues. Germline lookup yields CDR1 SGHVS and CDR2 FQNEAQ. The CDR3 spells CASSLVRVNTEAFF. The CDR3 coding sequence is TGTGCCAGCAGCTTAGTAAGGGTGAACACTGAAGCTTTCTTT.

The rearrangement links TRBV6-5 to TRBJ1-2; 7 bases are shared with TRBD1. Germline values: CDR1 MNHEY, CDR2 SVGAGI. The V segment lost 1 base and the J segment 1 base; nucleotides outside the gene matches: 3. The CDR3 runs 15 residues. The chain's CDR3 is CASSYWTGFNYGYTF. The CDR3 DNA sequence: TGTGCCAGCAGTTACTGGACAGGATTTAACTATGGCTACACCTTC.

The gene calls are TRBV5-5 and TRBJ1-4; D not certain. Germline-derived CDR1 and CDR2 are SGHKS and YYEKEE (reference sequence). The length of the CDR3 is 14 residues. Trimming pared 4 bases from V and 0 bases from J, leaving 7 bases between. The DNA for the CDR3 is TGTGCCAGCAGCCCTACATCAACTAATGAAAAACTGTTTTTT. Its translation: CASSPTSTNEKLFF.

This clone showed up just a few times. The rearrangement uses TRBV13 and TRBJ2-7; D not certain. The V end was cut by 3 bases, the J end by 1 base, with 10 bases between. CDR1 and CDR2 (germline): PRHDT, FYEKMQ (reference sequence). The CDR3 has 14 amino acids. This CDR3 is CASSFPTDSYEQYF. The CDR3, as DNA: TGTGCCAGCAGCTTCCCGACGGATTCCTACGAGCAGTACTTC.

The chain is built from TRBV27 and TRBJ2-1; D possibly uses TRBD1 or TRBD2 (5 bases each). Between the trimmed V and J ends, which lost 3 bases and 2 bases, there was a span of 11 bases. Germline V gene sequence: CDR1 MNHEY, CDR2 SMNVEV (reference sequence). The CDR3 covers 15 residues. The CDR3 nucleotides are TGTGCCAGCAGTTTGAGGGACGGTGCCTACAATGAGCAGTTCTTC. Encoded protein: CASSLRDGAYNEQFF.

This chain uses TRBV19 with TRBJ1-2; D ambiguous. The CDR3 spans 14 residues. Germline V gene lookup returns CDR1 LNHDA and CDR2 SQIVND (reference sequence). Deletions cut 7 bases from V and 0 bases from J, with 12 bases between. The CDR3 bases are TGTGCCAGTATCCTTAGGGCAGCTAACTATGGCTACACCTTC. Translated, it gives CASILRAANYGYTF.

This clone was found a few times. The chain recombines TRBV6-5 with TRBJ2-7; no definite D call. Between the trimmed V and J ends, which lost 2 bases and 2 bases, there was a span of 7 bases. This CDR3 is 13 amino acids long. CDR1 is MNHEY and CDR2 is SVGAGI in the germline V gene. The DNA for the CDR3 is TGTGCCAGCAGTTACGGGGTGGCCTACGAGCAGTACTTC. It encodes CASSYGVAYEQYF.

The V and J genes are TRBV5-5 and TRBJ1-5; D is undetermined. V was shortened by 0 bases and J by 3 bases, with 7 bases between the two germline ends. The CDR3 has 14 residues. CDR1 and CDR2 from the germline V gene are SGHKS and YYEKEE (reference sequence). The chain's CDR3 is CASSLGTDNQPQHF. The CDR3 nucleotides read TGTGCCAGCAGCTTGGGCACGGACAATCAGCCCCAGCATTTT.

V and J are TRBV9 and TRBJ2-3; D is unresolved. The CDR3 is 11 amino acids. Germline-derived CDR1 and CDR2 are SGDLS and YYNGEE. V was shortened by 7 bases and J by 4 bases, with 7 bases between the two germline ends. This CDR3 reads CASGWPDTQYF. As DNA, the CDR3 is TGTGCCAGCGGCTGGCCAGATACGCAGTATTTT.